The 20 T cell receptor beta chains below come from one sample, sequenced in a study of T cell changes during pregnancy in multiple sclerosis. Clones were read by immunoSEQ multiplex PCR, and TCRdb kept only the in-frame ones, dropping some. Altogether fewer than 35,000 clones are present, 90% being singletons, with the ten largest covering over 0.35%. The sample in question was CD4+ T cells from peripheral blood mononuclear cells, obtained in the second trimester of pregnancy. The receptors were sampled from a female donor in good health, enrolled as a control in a pregnancy study.

About this clone: This may be a read error, as it is one base from a much larger clone. This chain uses TRBV27 with TRBJ1-1; D call uncertain. The CDR3 has 14 amino acids. The germline gives CDR1 MNHEY, CDR2 SMNVEV (reference sequence). Trimming pared 1 base from V and 1 base from J, leaving 7 bases between. In DNA form, the CDR3 reads TGTGCCAGCAGTTTATTCGCAGGGAACACTGAAGCTTTCTTT. Translation gives CASSLFAGNTEAFF.

This clone came up once. This chain connects TRBV30 to TRBJ2-5; 9 bases align to TRBD2. The CDR3 runs 16 residues. The V gene end was trimmed by 5 bases and the J gene end by 5 bases; junction bases not matched to a gene: 15. The germline V gene encodes CDR1 GTSNPN and CDR2 SVGIG (reference sequence). CDR3 residues: CAWAVGGTSFTETQYF. The CDR3, as DNA: TGTGCCTGGGCCGTTGGTGGGACTAGCTTCACGGAGACCCAGTACTTC.

This chain uses TRBV25-1 with TRBJ1-5, with 7 bases matching TRBD1. Unmatched junction bases numbered 8, after V lost 0 bases and J lost 9 bases. CDR3 length: 15 amino acids. Germline V gives CDR1 MGHDK, CDR2 SYGVNS. The CDR3 nucleotides read TGTGCCAGCAGTGAATATCCAGGGGGGAACGGGCCCCAGCATTTT. Translated, it gives CASSEYPGGNGPQHF.

This sequence joins TRBV7-9 and TRBJ1-3; perhaps TRBD1 as D (5 bases). CDR3 size: 18 residues. Trimming took 5 bases from V and 0 from J, leaving 20 bases between them. Germline V gene data show CDR1 as SEHNR and CDR2 as FQNEAQ (reference sequence). The CDR3 sequence: CASSPKSAGWNSGNTIYF. The CDR3 coding sequence is TGTGCCAGCAGCCCAAAGTCGGCAGGGTGGAACTCTGGAAACACCATATATTTT.

A single count supports this clone. The gene calls are TRBV19 and TRBJ1-3; D is possibly TRBD1 (6 bases). CDR1 and CDR2 (germline): LNHDA, SQIVND (reference sequence). The V end lost 3 bases, the J end lost 0 bases, and 12 bases lay between the germline ends. The CDR3 extends over 16 amino acids. The CDR3 sequence is CASSITGQGSGNTIYF. The DNA for the CDR3 is TGTGCCAGTAGTATCACAGGGCAAGGCTCTGGAAACACCATATATTTT. Looking up the rest from reference TRBV19 and TRBJ1-3 gives the full variable domain: DGGITQSPKYLFRKEGQNVTLSCEQNLNHDAMYWYRQDPGQGLRLIYYSQIVNDFQKGDIAEGYSVSREKKESFPLTVTSAQKNPTAFYLCASSITGQGSGNTIYFGEGSWLTVV.

The chain is built from TRBV30 and TRBJ1-2, with a possible D match to TRBD1 (6 bases). The V end was cut by 0 bases, the J end by 4 bases, with 15 bases between. This CDR3 is built from 15 residues. Germline CDR1 and CDR2: GTSNPN and SVGIG (reference sequence). The CDR3 loop reads CAWSVSGVGTYGYTF. The CDR3 nucleotides read TGTGCCTGGAGTGTATCAGGGGTGGGGACCTATGGCTACACCTTC.

The V and J genes are TRBV7-2 and TRBJ1-1; TRBD1 is a possible D gene (6 bases). Trimming removed 5 bases from V and 5 bases from J, with 18 bases in between. CDR1 is SGHTA and CDR2 is FQGNSA in the germline V gene. CDR3 length equals 15 residues. CDR3 sequence: CASSNVGGGSTEAFF. In nucleotides, the CDR3 is TGTGCCAGCAGCAATGTTGGGGGGGGCTCGACTGAAGCTTTCTTT.

The CDR3 loop reads CASSPAGRQETQYF. As DNA, the CDR3 is TGTGCCAGCAGCCCCGCCGGGAGACAAGAGACCCAGTACTTC. The chain carries TRBV13 and TRBJ2-5, with TRBD2 as a possible D gene (6 bases). Germline values: CDR1 PRHDT, CDR2 FYEKMQ (reference sequence). V was clipped by 5 bases and J by 2 bases, with 12 bases between them. The CDR3 has 14 amino acids.

The chain carries TRBV25-1 and TRBJ2-2; tentatively, D is TRBD1 (7 bases). Germline V gene lookup returns CDR1 MGHDK and CDR2 SYGVNS. The V and J ends lost 6 bases and 4 bases respectively, with 12 bases between them. The CDR3 sequence is 14 residues long. The CDR3 sequence is CASREEGATGELFF. DNA for the CDR3: TGTGCCAGCAGGGAGGAGGGGGCCACCGGGGAGCTGTTTTTT. The full variable domain, with the rest looked up from reference TRBV25-1 and TRBJ2-2, is EADIYQTPRYLVIGTGKKITLECSQTMGHDKMYWYQQDPGMELHLIHYSYGVNSTEKGDLSSESTVSRIRTEHFPLTLESARPSHTSQYLCASREEGATGELFFGEGSRLTVL.

The V gene is TRBV18, the J gene TRBJ1-2; 7 bases are shared with TRBD1. The germline gives CDR1 KGHSH, CDR2 LQKENI. CDR3 length: 15 amino acids. V lost 3 bases to trimming and J lost 6 bases; unmatched junction nucleotides: 10. CDR3 sequence reads: CASSPRDSTVDGYTF. The DNA of the CDR3 is TGTGCCAGCTCACCCCGGGACAGTACAGTAGATGGCTACACCTTC.

Concerning this clone itself: The junction differs from germline at one of its ends, possibly a read error. The chain carries TRBV7-7 and TRBJ1-1, with TRBD1 matching over 8 bases. This CDR3 has 13 amino acids. CDR1 SSHAT and CDR2 FNYEAQ come from the germline V gene (reference sequence). CDR3 DNA sequence: TGTGCTAGCAGCTTTGACAGGGGATCTGAAGCTTTCTTT. This translates into CASSFDRGSEAFF.

The chain links TRBV7-2 to TRBJ1-3; D is uncertain. The V gene's germline CDR1 is SGHTA and CDR2 FQGNSA. The CDR3 covers 11 residues. V was trimmed by 5 bases and J by 8 bases, leaving 7 bases between them. CDR3 sequence reads: CASSPRDTIYF. In DNA, the CDR3 is TGTGCCAGCAGCCCCCGGGACACCATATATTTT.

This clone was counted once. The J gene is TRBJ2-7, the V gene TRBV7-9; a possible D gene is TRBD1 (6 bases). Trimming pared 4 bases from V and 3 bases from J, leaving 13 bases between. CDR3 length: 14 amino acids. The germline V gene encodes CDR1 SEHNR and CDR2 FQNEAQ (reference sequence). In DNA form, the CDR3 reads TGTGCCAGCAGCTCGAATCCGGGACACTACGAGCAGTACTTC. Translated, it gives CASSSNPGHYEQYF.

This rearrangement joins TRBV5-1 to TRBJ1-1; D is undetermined. With 1 base removed from V and 3 bases from J, the gap between germline ends came to 13 bases. CDR1 and CDR2 from the germline V gene are SGHRS and YFSETQ. This CDR3 has 15 residues. CDR3 sequence reads: CASSLMAQRDTEAFF. CDR3 in DNA: TGCGCCAGCAGCTTGATGGCCCAACGGGACACTGAAGCTTTCTTT.

This clone was seen a handful of times. V and J are TRBV6-5 and TRBJ1-1; 7 nucleotides line up with TRBD1. Germline lookup yields CDR1 MNHEY and CDR2 SVGAGI. The CDR3 extends over 16 amino acids. The trim removed 0 bases at V and 2 bases at J, leaving 6 bases unmatched. This CDR3 reads CASSYSWDSVNTEAFF. In DNA, the CDR3 is TGTGCCAGCAGTTACTCATGGGACAGTGTTAACACTGAAGCTTTCTTT.

The chain combines TRBV5-4 with TRBJ1-2, with D uncertain. Germline V gene data show CDR1 as SGHNT and CDR2 as YYREEE (reference sequence). Trimming stripped 4 bases from V and 1 base from J, with 14 bases between. This CDR3 comprises 15 residues. Written as DNA, the CDR3 is TGTGCCAGCAGCCCGGCGGGGTCCCTTAACTATGGCTACACCTTC. Translating it yields CASSPAGSLNYGYTF.

The chain combines TRBV5-1 with TRBJ1-5; no reliable D call. From germline, CDR1 is SGHRS and CDR2 YFSETQ. The CDR3 contains 15 residues. Trimming removed 0 bases from V and 6 bases from J, with 13 bases in between. DNA for the CDR3: TGCGCCAGCAGCTTGGCGGGAGGGCCGACTCAGCCCCAGCATTTT. Translated, it gives CASSLAGGPTQPQHF.

The chain uses TRBV6-6 and TRBJ2-7; weak D call: TRBD1 (6 bases). This CDR3 comprises 12 residues. Trimming took off 5 bases at V and 4 bases at J, with 9 bases between the two ends. Germline CDR1 MNHNY, CDR2 SVGAGI (reference sequence). The CDR3 nucleotides are TGTGCCAGCAGTCCCCAGGGGTACGAGCAGTACTTC. Translating gives CASSPQGYEQYF.

The count of this clone is one. This rearrangement joins TRBV5-1 to TRBJ1-5; D call uncertain. The CDR3 runs to 14 residues. The V and J ends lost 0 bases and 4 bases respectively, with 8 bases between them. Germline-derived CDR1 and CDR2 are SGHRS and YFSETQ. The CDR3 reads CASSLGGLNQPQHF. The DNA for the CDR3 is TGCGCCAGCAGCTTGGGTGGCTTGAATCAGCCCCAGCATTTT.

J is TRBJ2-7 and V is TRBV30; TRBD1 agrees at 8 bases. There are 15 residues in the CDR3. V gave up 4 bases and J gave up 4 bases; unmatched junction bases: 12. Germline V gives CDR1 GTSNPN, CDR2 SVGIG (reference sequence). CDR3 sequence (DNA): TGTGCCTGGACTCGGCGGGACAGGTCCATTTACGAGCAGTACTTC. It codes for CAWTRRDRSIYEQYF. Full variable domain (remainder filled in from reference TRBV30 and TRBJ2-7): SQTIHQWPATLVQPVGSPLSLECTVEGTSNPNLYWYRQAAGRGLQLLFYSVGIGQISSEVPQNLSASRPQDRQFILSSKKLLLSDSGFYLCAWTRRDRSIYEQYFGPGTRLTVT.